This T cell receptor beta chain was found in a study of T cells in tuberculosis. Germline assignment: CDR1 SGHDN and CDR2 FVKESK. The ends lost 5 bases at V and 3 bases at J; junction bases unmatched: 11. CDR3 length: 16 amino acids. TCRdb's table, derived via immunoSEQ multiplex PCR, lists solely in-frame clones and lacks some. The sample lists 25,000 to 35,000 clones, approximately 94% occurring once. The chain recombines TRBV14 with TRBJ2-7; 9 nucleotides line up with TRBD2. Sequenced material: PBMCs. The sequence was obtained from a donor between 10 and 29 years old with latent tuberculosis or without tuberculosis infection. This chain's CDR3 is CASSYQALAGSYEQYF. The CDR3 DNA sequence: TGTGCCAGCAGCTACCAAGCCCTAGCGGGAAGCTACGAGCAGTACTTC.